This TCR beta chain was retrieved from a study of CD4+ T cells in melanoma. Notes on the study in general: Neoantigen-specific CD4+ T cells in melanoma reportedly had diverse differentiation states. A reported correlation linked neoantigen-specific CD4+ T cells to CD8+, macrophage and B cell function.

Comments on this clone: Its antigen is not known.

TCRdb's copy holds only in-frame clones and misses some; the assay was immunoSEQ multiplex PCR. In the table there are 10,000 to 12,000 clones, around 66% of which are singletons. The germline V gene encodes CDR1 SNHLY and CDR2 FYNNEI. This CDR3 has 13 residues. Trimming left V 6 bases short and J 8 bases short, with 14 bases between. The origin of this receptor is a human donor with melanoma. The sample comprised cells from a culture (not recorded whether cultured in vitro). The chain employs TRBV2 and TRBJ2-1, with a tentative D call TRBD1 (5 bases). The CDR3 DNA reads TGTGCCAGCAGAGGGGCCGTCGTCGATGAGCAGTTCTTC. Its protein is CASRGAVVDEQFF.